This TCR beta chain stems from a study of blood T cell repertoires in COVID-19. On the study more broadly: Material from acute and convalescent COVID-19 was sourced from the United States, Italy and Spain.

V lost 3 bases to trimming and J lost 3 bases; unmatched junction nucleotides: 5. Looked up from germline, CDR1 is GTSNPN and CDR2 is SVGIG (reference sequence). This CDR3 contains 14 residues. Across 20 to 25 US areas, participants ranged in age from roughly 18 to 95 years. Assay used: immunoSEQ multiplex PCR; TCRdb lists only in-frame clones, some missing. This table has roughly 130,000 clones, roughly 80% appearing once. The receptor was derived from a man between 40 and 49 years old with acute COVID-19. Sequencing input: PBMCs or T cells enriched from blood (not recorded which). The chain couples TRBV30 to TRBJ1-3; 7 positions agree with TRBD1. CDR3 in DNA: TGTGCCTGGAGAACAGGGGCTGGTGGAAACACCATATATTTT. The encoded protein is CAWRTGAGGNTIYF.